These 32 T cell receptor beta chains were sequenced from one sample in a study of T cells in Graves' hyperthyroidism and ophthalmopathy. Amplified regions were TCR beta CDR3 sequences from RNA transcripts. In the first-round RT-PCR of the TCR CDR3, the HTBI primer set was used. Each CDR3 protein is one row after TCRdb ran MiXCR on the multiplex PCR reads. The sample lists 310,000 or so distinct CDR3 sequences, over 15% occurring once. Sequenced input: blood. These receptor sequences come from a woman aged 55-75 years with Graves' ophthalmopathy.

As for this clonotype: This may stem from a read error, because a much larger clone lies one nucleotide away. This chain uses TRBV4-2 with TRBJ2-3, with D perhaps TRBD2 (5 bases). V lost 1 base and J lost 5, with 13 bases in between. Germline CDR1 LGHNA, CDR2 YNFKEQ. The CDR3 contains 15 residues. CDR3 amino acids: CASSQGGQRIDTQYF. The CDR3 region has the DNA TGTGCCAGCAGCCAAGGCGGGCAACGCATAGATACGCAGTATTTT.

The chain employs TRBV11-2 and TRBJ2-3, with TRBD1 matching 10 bases. V lost 10 bases to trimming and J lost 0 bases; unmatched junction nucleotides: 13. The CDR3 totals 17 residues. Germline CDR1 SGHAT, CDR2 FQNNGV. CDR3 protein: CATSVGQGISSTDTQYF. The CDR3 DNA sequence: TGTGCCACCAGTGTGGGACAGGGGATTTCTAGCACAGATACGCAGTATTTT.

CDR3 residues: CATSDMTGYQETQYF. The CDR3 bases are TGTGCCACCAGTGATATGACAGGATACCAAGAGACCCAGTACTTC. V is TRBV24-1 and J is TRBJ2-5, with D possibly TRBD1 on 6 matching bases. Per the germline V gene, CDR1 is KGHDR and CDR2 is SFDVKD. The CDR3 covers 15 residues. V was cut by 3 bases and J by 0 bases, with 10 bases left in between.

This chain connects TRBV30 to TRBJ1-3; tentatively, D is TRBD1 (6 bases). From germline, CDR1 is GTSNPN and CDR2 SVGIG (reference sequence). V was clipped by 5 bases and J by 0 bases, with 14 bases between them. The CDR3 has 15 amino acids. CDR3 region: CAWALPGASGNTIYF. As DNA, the CDR3 is TGTGCCTGGGCTCTACCGGGGGCCTCTGGAAACACCATATATTTT.

About this clonotype: This sequence may be a read error, since a much larger clone differs from it by one base. This chain joins TRBV6-5 and TRBJ1-1; 7 bases line up with TRBD1. In germline, CDR1 is MNHEY, CDR2 SVGAGI. This CDR3 region has 13 residues. CDR3: CASSYGTETGAFF. Written as DNA, the CDR3 is TGTGCCAGCAGTTACGGGACAGAAACTGGAGCTTTCTTT.

V is TRBV7-3 and J is TRBJ2-3; D is ambiguous. Between the trimmed V and J ends, which lost 5 bases and 4 bases, there was a span of 10 bases. The CDR3 is 13 residues long. Germline CDR1 and CDR2: SGHTA and FQGTGA. CDR3 region: CASSPNFADTQYF. The CDR3 DNA sequence: TGTGCCAGCAGCCCGAATTTCGCAGATACGCAGTATTTT.

Ten or more counts support this clonotype. V is TRBV7-8 and J is TRBJ2-1; 7 bases map to TRBD2. J gave up 8 bases and V 1 base, and 8 bases lay outside the gene matches. CDR1 SGHVS and CDR2 FQNEAQ come from the germline V gene. There are 15 residues in the CDR3. CDR3 DNA sequence: TGTGCCAGCAGCTTAGTTCACTCGGGGGGAGATGAGCAGTTCTTC. Translated: CASSLVHSGGDEQFF.

This clonotype was seen repeatedly, ten times or more. The chain combines TRBV7-2 with TRBJ2-1; 9 bases line up with TRBD2. CDR3 length: 17 residues. CDR1 is SGHTA, CDR2 FQGNSA, per germline. V gave up 2 bases and J gave up 0 bases; unmatched junction bases: 5. The DNA for the CDR3 is TGTGCCAGCAGCTTACGTCTAGCGGGACTCTCCTACAATGAGCAGTTCTTC. It encodes CASSLRLAGLSYNEQFF.

A few counts support this clonotype. The chain carries TRBV4-1 and TRBJ1-5; no firm D call. The germline V and J ends were trimmed by 3 bases and 5 bases, with 8 bases remaining between them. Germline V gene lookup returns CDR1 MGHRA and CDR2 YSYEKL. CDR3 size: 13 residues. DNA for the CDR3: TGCGCCAGCAGCCAGGGGTACGATCAGCCCCAGCATTTT. Translating gives CASSQGYDQPQHF.

This clonotype showed up many times. This sequence joins TRBV28 and TRBJ2-5, with D possibly being TRBD2 (6 bases). The CDR3 sequence is 12 residues long. CDR1 and CDR2 from the germline V gene are MDHEN and SYDVKM. The V end lost 3 bases, the J end lost 11 bases, and 13 bases lay between the germline ends. CDR3 DNA sequence: TGTGCCAGCAGTTTCGGAGGGAAAAAACAGTACTTC. The encoded protein is CASSFGGKKQYF.

This clonotype has only a few counts. V gene TRBV18 combines with J gene TRBJ1-3; D not resolved. Trimming shortened V by 4 bases and J by 1 base, and 11 bases separated the two germline ends. The CDR3 sequence is 15 residues long. CDR1 is KGHSH and CDR2 is LQKENI in the germline V gene. CDR3 loop: CASSRRRESGNTIYF. The CDR3 bases are TGTGCCAGCTCACGGCGGAGGGAATCTGGAAACACCATATATTTT.

Details on this clonotype: It may be a read error: a sequence one base away is much more abundant. The rearrangement uses TRBV7-2 and TRBJ1-2; 9 bases agree with TRBD1. The germline V gene encodes CDR1 SGHTA and CDR2 FQGNSA. The CDR3 length is 14 residues. With 3 bases clipped from V and 6 bases from J, the junction kept 5 bases outside the gene matches. The DNA of the CDR3 is TGTGCCAGCAGCTTTGGGGACAGGGCTGATGGCTACACCTTC. Protein: CASSFGDRADGYTF.

The rearrangement uses TRBV4-2 and TRBJ2-7; TRBD1 matches at 9 bases. The V segment lost 0 bases and the J segment 0 bases; nucleotides outside the gene matches: 3. The CDR3 runs 16 residues. Germline V lookup: CDR1 LGHNA, CDR2 YNFKEQ. CDR3: CASSQEEQGASYEQYF. The CDR3 DNA is TGTGCCAGCAGCCAAGAGGAACAGGGGGCCTCCTACGAGCAGTACTTC.

This clonotype was recorded a few times. The genes are TRBV2 and TRBJ1-6, with 9 positions matching TRBD1. This CDR3 comprises 17 residues. Germline CDR1 is SNHLY and CDR2 is FYNNEI. The trim removed 6 bases at V and 4 bases at J, leaving 10 bases unmatched. The CDR3 region has the DNA TGTGCCAGCAGCCTAACGTGGGACAGGGATTATAATTCACCCCTCCACTTT. It codes for CASSLTWDRDYNSPLHF.

This clonotype occurred many times. In nucleotides, the CDR3 is TGTGCCAGCAGTCATGGGGGGACAGTTATCTACGAGCAGTACTTC. Protein: CASSHGGTVIYEQYF. The chain joins TRBV6-2 or TRBV6-3 to TRBJ2-7; tentatively, D is TRBD1 (7 bases). Between the trimmed V and J ends, which lost 5 bases and 3 bases, there was a span of 17 bases. The germline V gene has CDR1 MNHEY and CDR2 SVGEGT. This CDR3 contains 15 residues.

This clonotype was picked up many times. The rearrangement joins TRBV6-5 to TRBJ1-4, with D unresolved. V was clipped by 5 bases and J by 4 bases, with 11 bases between them. The germline CDR1 and CDR2 sequences are MNHEY and SVGAGI. The CDR3 is 14 amino acids. Here the CDR3 DNA reads TGTGCCAGCAGTACTCGGCAGTATAATGAAAAACTGTTTTTT. Its protein is CASSTRQYNEKLFF.

This clonotype was counted ten times or more. The rearrangement joins TRBV5-1 to TRBJ2-7; 11 bases map to TRBD1. The CDR3 extends over 15 amino acids. Trimming removed 4 bases from V and 6 bases from J; junction bases left unmatched: 9. The V gene's germline CDR1 is SGHRS and CDR2 YFSETQ. Here the CDR3 DNA reads TGCGCCAGCAGCCAACTCCCGGGACAGGGGGGCGAGCAGTACTTC. Its protein is CASSQLPGQGGEQYF.

Remarks on this clonotype: A much larger clone differs from this one at a single base, so this may be a read error. For the CDR3, the DNA is TGTGCCAGCTCACCGTCACCACAAGAGGCCCAGTACTTC. Its protein is CASSPSPQEAQYF. This chain joins TRBV18 and TRBJ2-5; D call uncertain. The CDR3 sequence is 13 residues long. Per germline, CDR1 KGHSH and CDR2 LQKENI.

For this clonotype: This may come from a read error, since a much larger clone is one base off. The J gene is TRBJ2-6, the V gene TRBV2; D might be TRBD1 (5 bases). Germline CDR1 and CDR2: SNHLY and FYNNEI. V was shortened by 11 bases and J by 4 bases, with 12 bases between the two germline ends. This CDR3 has 13 residues. The CDR3 DNA reads TGTGCCGGCGGCAGACAGGGGGCCAACGTCCTGACTTTC. It is translated as CAGGRQGANVLTF.

The rearrangement uses TRBV5-1 and TRBJ2-5, with 7 bases that match TRBD1. V gave up 7 bases and J gave up 1 base; unmatched junction bases: 13. This CDR3 is built from 16 residues. The germline gives CDR1 SGHRS, CDR2 YFSETQ. CDR3 nucleotide sequence: TGCGCCAGCGCCTTTCCACAGGGGTTCGTCCAAGAGACCCAGTACTTC. Translation: CASAFPQGFVQETQYF.

This clonotype was found many times. Germline is not matched at one junction end, which may reflect a read error. This chain uses TRBV5-6 with TRBJ1-3; 8 bases agree with TRBD1. CDR1 is SGHDT and CDR2 is YYEEEE in the germline V gene. CDR3 length equals 19 residues. Here the CDR3 DNA reads TGTGCCAGCAGCTCCCCTGTAGGGACAGGATATTTCTCTGGAAACACCATGTATTTT. Amino acid sequence: CASSSPVGTGYFSGNTMYF.

This clonotype was seen many times. The chain has TRBV5-1 and TRBJ1-1, with 7 bases that match TRBD1. Looked up from germline, CDR1 is SGHRS and CDR2 is YFSETQ. This CDR3 has 15 residues. V lost 2 bases and J lost 0; bases outside the gene matches: 4. CDR3 sequence reads: CASSFGTVMNTEAFF. The CDR3 DNA reads as TGCGCCAGCAGCTTTGGGACAGTAATGAACACTGAAGCTTTCTTT.

There are a few counts of this clonotype. This chain connects TRBV28 to TRBJ2-7, with D perhaps assigned TRBD1 or TRBD2 (5 bases each). CDR3 length equals 14 residues. Trimming removed 10 bases from V and 2 bases from J, with 18 bases in between. Germline V lookup: CDR1 MDHEN, CDR2 SYDVKM. This CDR3 reads CATGDGAGAYEQYF. For the CDR3, the DNA is TGTGCCACTGGGGACGGGGCTGGGGCCTACGAGCAGTACTTC. Full variable domain (rest looked up from reference TRBV28 and TRBJ2-7): DVKVTQSSRYLVKRTGEKVFLECVQDMDHENMFWYRQDPGLGLRLIYFSYDVKMKEKGDIPEGYSVSREKKERFSLILESASTNQTSMYLCATGDGAGAYEQYFGPGTRLTVT.

This clonotype was recorded at least ten times. The V and J genes are TRBV6-2 or TRBV6-3 and TRBJ1-2; 7 bases line up with TRBD1. V gave up 6 bases and J gave up 4 bases; unmatched junction bases: 20. The germline CDR1 and CDR2 sequences are MNHEY and SVGEGT. The CDR3 covers 18 residues. CDR3 coding DNA: TGTGCCAGCAGGACATACGATGTCCCGCGGACAGGAGTCTATGGCTACACCTTC. Translated: CASRTYDVPRTGVYGYTF.

This clonotype was seen a few times. J is TRBJ2-1 and V is TRBV19, with 12 nucleotides matching TRBD2. V lost 5 bases and J lost 6; bases outside the gene matches: 8. Germline V gene lookup returns CDR1 LNHDA and CDR2 SQIVND (reference sequence). This CDR3 has 16 residues. The CDR3 nucleotides read TGTGCCAGTAGTGACCCTAGCGGGAGGGCCGGCAATGAGCAGTTCTTC. Translation gives CASSDPSGRAGNEQFF. Full variable domain (outside the CDR3, taken from reference TRBV19 and TRBJ2-1): DGGITQSPKYLFRKEGQNVTLSCEQNLNHDAMYWYRQDPGQGLRLIYYSQIVNDFQKGDIAEGYSVSREKKESFPLTVTSAQKNPTAFYLCASSDPSGRAGNEQFFGPGTRLTVL.

This clonotype was counted at least ten times. The chain has TRBV9 and TRBJ2-1; 11 nucleotides match TRBD2. The germline V gene encodes CDR1 SGDLS and CDR2 YYNGEE. The V segment lost 0 bases and the J segment 5 bases; nucleotides outside the gene matches: 4. The CDR3 is 16 amino acids. In nucleotides, the CDR3 is TGTGCCAGCAGCGTAGGTGGACTAGCGGGCAACAATGAGCAGTTCTTC. It codes for CASSVGGLAGNNEQFF.

The chain has TRBV7-3 and TRBJ2-2; D may be TRBD1 or TRBD2 (6 bases each). The V and J ends lost 0 bases and 4 bases respectively, with 27 bases between them. Germline CDR1 SGHTA, CDR2 FQGTGA. The CDR3 sequence is 21 residues long. CDR3 sequence reads: CASSLTSPVGMGGESTGELFF. In DNA, the CDR3 is TGTGCCAGCAGCTTAACGTCTCCAGTGGGAATGGGGGGCGAAAGCACCGGGGAGCTGTTTTTT.

This chain joins TRBV5-1 and TRBJ2-1; TRBD2 aligns across 14 bases. The CDR3 length is 16 residues. J gave up 4 bases and V 4 bases, and 4 bases lay outside the gene matches. Germline CDR1 reads SGHRS; CDR2 reads YFSETQ. The CDR3 DNA reads TGCGCCAGCAGCCAGGGACTAGCGGGAGAATACAATGAGCAGTTCTTC. This sequence encodes CASSQGLAGEYNEQFF.

The rearrangement joins TRBV24-1 to TRBJ2-1, with 8 bases matching TRBD2. This CDR3 has 15 residues. CDR1 and CDR2 from the germline V gene are KGHDR and SFDVKD. Germline trimming cut 7 bases from V and 7 bases from J; bases unmatched to any gene: 11. The CDR3 loop is CATSGGAGPFNEQFF. For the CDR3, the DNA is TGTGCCACCAGCGGGGGGGCGGGTCCCTTTAATGAGCAGTTCTTC.

The rearrangement joins TRBV4-1 to TRBJ2-7; D call uncertain. Trimming pared 4 bases from V and 3 bases from J, leaving 16 bases between. Germline V gene lookup returns CDR1 MGHRA and CDR2 YSYEKL. The CDR3 sequence is 15 residues long. The CDR3, as DNA: TGCGCCAGCAGCCGATCACTACTTGAGAACTACGAGCAGTACTTC. Protein product: CASSRSLLENYEQYF.

The table lists this clonotype with a few counts. The chain has TRBV7-2 and TRBJ2-7; D is undetermined. The CDR3 covers 15 residues. Germline V gene lookup returns CDR1 SGHTA and CDR2 FQGNSA. Trimming stripped 9 bases from V and 3 bases from J, with 21 bases between. CDR3 loop: CASSIAARPIYEQYF. As DNA, the CDR3 is TGTGCCAGTAGTATCGCTGCACGACCGATCTACGAGCAGTACTTC.

This clonotype was counted ten times or more. The chain couples TRBV9 to TRBJ2-3; TRBD2 agrees at 11 bases. The CDR3 has 22 residues. V shed 4 bases and J 4 bases; nucleotides not matched to a gene: 26. Germline lookup yields CDR1 SGDLS and CDR2 YYNGEE. CDR3 region: CASSRTVSTGTSGLGEADTQYF. As DNA, the CDR3 is TGTGCCAGCAGCCGCACCGTTTCGACCGGGACTAGCGGCCTCGGGGAGGCAGATACGCAGTATTTT.